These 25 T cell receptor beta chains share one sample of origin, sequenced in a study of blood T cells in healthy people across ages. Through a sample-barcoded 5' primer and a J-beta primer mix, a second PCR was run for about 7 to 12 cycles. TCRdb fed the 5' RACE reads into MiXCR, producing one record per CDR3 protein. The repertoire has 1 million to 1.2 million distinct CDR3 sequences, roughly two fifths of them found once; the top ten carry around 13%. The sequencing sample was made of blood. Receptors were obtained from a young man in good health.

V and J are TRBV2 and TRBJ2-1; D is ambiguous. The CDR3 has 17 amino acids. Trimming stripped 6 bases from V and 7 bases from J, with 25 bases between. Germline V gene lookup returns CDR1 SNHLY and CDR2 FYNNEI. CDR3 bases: TGTGCCAGCAGAGACACTAACGACGACCGCAAGGGTAATGAGCAGTTCTTC. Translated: CASRDTNDDRKGNEQFF.

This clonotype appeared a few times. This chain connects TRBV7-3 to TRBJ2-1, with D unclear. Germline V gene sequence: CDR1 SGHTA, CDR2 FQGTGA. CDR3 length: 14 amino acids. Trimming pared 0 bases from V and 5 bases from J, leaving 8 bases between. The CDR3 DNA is TGTGCCAGCAGCTTAACGTACAACGACAATGAGCAGTTCTTC. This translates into CASSLTYNDNEQFF.

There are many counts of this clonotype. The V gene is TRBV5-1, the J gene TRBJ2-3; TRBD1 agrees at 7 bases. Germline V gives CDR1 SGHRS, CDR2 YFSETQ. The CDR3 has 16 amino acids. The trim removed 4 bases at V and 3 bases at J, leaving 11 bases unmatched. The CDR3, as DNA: TGCGCCAGCAGCCTCCAGACAGGGTCGAGAACAGATACGCAGTATTTT. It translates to CASSLQTGSRTDTQYF.

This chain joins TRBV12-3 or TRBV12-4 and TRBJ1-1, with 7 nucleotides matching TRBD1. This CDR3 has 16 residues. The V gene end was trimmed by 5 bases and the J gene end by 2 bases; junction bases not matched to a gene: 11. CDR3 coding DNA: TGTGCCAGCAGTCGAGCCTTGGGACAGCCAAACACTGAAGCTTTCTTT. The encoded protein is CASSRALGQPNTEAFF.

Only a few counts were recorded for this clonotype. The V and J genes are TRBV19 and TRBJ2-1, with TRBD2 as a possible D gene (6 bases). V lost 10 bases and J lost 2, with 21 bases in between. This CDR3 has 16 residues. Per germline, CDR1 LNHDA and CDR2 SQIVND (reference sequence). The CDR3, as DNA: TGTGCCACATCCGACGGGCTAGCGCGCACCTACAATGAGCAGTTCTTC. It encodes CATSDGLARTYNEQFF.

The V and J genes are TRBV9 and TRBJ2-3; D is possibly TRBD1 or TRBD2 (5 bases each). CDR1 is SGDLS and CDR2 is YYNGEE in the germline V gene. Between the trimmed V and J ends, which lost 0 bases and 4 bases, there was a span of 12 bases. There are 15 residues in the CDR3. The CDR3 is CASSVEGRPSDTQYF. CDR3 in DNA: TGTGCCAGCAGCGTAGAGGGACGACCTTCAGATACGCAGTATTTT.

DNA for the CDR3: TGCGCCAGCAGCCCCGACAGGGGTCGGAACACCGGGGAGCTGTTTTTT. It yields the protein CASSPDRGRNTGELFF. This chain joins TRBV5-1 and TRBJ2-2; TRBD1 aligns across 8 bases. Germline assignment: CDR1 SGHRS and CDR2 YFSETQ. The V and J ends lost 4 bases and 1 base, in that order; junction bases with no gene match: 6. The CDR3 has 16 amino acids. The full variable domain, in which reference TRBV5-1 and TRBJ2-2 provide the parts outside the CDR3, is KAGVTQTPRYLIKTRGQQVTLSCSPISGHRSVSWYQQTPGQGLQFLFEYFSETQRNKGNFPGRFSGRQFSNSRSEMNVSTLELGDSALYLCASSPDRGRNTGELFFGEGSRLTVL.

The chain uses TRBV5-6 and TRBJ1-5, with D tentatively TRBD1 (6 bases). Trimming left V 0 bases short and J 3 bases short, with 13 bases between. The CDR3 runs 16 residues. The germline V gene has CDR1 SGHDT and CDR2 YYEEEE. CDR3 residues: CASSLGLTGLNQPQHF. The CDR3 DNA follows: TGTGCCAGCAGCTTGGGGCTGACAGGTCTCAATCAGCCCCAGCATTTT.

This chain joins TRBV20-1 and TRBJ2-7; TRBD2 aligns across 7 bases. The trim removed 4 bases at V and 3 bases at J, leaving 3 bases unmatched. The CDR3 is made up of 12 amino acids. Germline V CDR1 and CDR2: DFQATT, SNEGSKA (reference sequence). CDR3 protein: CSAKSSGYEQYF. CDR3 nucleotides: TGCAGTGCTAAATCTAGCGGCTACGAGCAGTACTTC.

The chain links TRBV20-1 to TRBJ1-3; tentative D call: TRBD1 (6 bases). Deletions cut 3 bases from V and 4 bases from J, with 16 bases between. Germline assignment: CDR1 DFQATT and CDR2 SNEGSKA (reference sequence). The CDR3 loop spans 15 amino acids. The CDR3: CSARSGQGTGNTIYF. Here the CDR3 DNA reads TGCAGTGCTAGGAGCGGGCAGGGGACCGGAAACACCATATATTTT.

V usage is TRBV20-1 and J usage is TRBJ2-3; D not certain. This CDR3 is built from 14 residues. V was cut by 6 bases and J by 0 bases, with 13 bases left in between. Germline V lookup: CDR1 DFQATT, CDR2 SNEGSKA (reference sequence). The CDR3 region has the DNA TGCAGTGCAGGACCTGCCCCTAGCACAGATACGCAGTATTTT. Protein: CSAGPAPSTDTQYF.

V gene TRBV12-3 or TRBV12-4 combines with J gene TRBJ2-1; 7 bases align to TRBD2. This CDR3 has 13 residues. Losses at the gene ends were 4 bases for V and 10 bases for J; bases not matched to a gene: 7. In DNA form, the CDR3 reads TGTGCCAGCAGTTCGCGGGGGAGTCGAGAGCAGTTCTTC. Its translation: CASSSRGSREQFF.

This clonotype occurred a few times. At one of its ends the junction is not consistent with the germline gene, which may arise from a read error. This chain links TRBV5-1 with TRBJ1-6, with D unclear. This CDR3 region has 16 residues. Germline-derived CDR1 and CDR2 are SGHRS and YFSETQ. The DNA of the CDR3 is TGCGCCAGCAGCTTAATGGAGAGCTCCTATAATTCACCCCCCCACTTT. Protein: CASSLMESSYNSPPHF. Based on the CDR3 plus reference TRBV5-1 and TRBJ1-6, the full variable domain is KAGVTQTPRYLIKTRGQQVTLSCSPISGHRSVSWYQQTPGQGLQFLFEYFSETQRNKGNFPGRFSGRQFSNSRSEMNVSTLELGDSALYLCASSLMESSYNSPPHFGNGTRLTVT.

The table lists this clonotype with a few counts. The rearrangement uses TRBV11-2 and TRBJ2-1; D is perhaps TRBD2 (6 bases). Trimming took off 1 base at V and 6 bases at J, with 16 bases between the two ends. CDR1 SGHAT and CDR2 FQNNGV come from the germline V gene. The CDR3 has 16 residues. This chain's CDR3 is CASSLGLGGWVNEQFF. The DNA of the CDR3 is TGTGCCAGCAGCTTAGGTTTGGGGGGTTGGGTCAATGAGCAGTTCTTC.

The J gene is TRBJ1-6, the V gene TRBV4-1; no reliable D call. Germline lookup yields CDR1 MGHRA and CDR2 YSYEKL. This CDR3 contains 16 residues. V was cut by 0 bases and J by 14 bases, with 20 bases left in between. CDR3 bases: TGCGCCAGCAGCCAAGATTCAACAGCGTCCCTAGGAACCCTCCACTTT. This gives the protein CASSQDSTASLGTLHF.

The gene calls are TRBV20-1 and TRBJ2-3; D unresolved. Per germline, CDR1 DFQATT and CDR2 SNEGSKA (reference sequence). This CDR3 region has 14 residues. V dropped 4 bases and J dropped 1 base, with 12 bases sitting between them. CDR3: CSAKTPWGTDTQYF. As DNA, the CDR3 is TGCAGTGCTAAGACACCCTGGGGCACAGATACGCAGTATTTT.

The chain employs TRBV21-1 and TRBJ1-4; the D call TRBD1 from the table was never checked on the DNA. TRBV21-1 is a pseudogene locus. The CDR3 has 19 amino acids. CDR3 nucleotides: TGTGCCAGCAGCAAAAGCCCCCAGGGGGCGCATCCAACTAATGAAAAACTGTTTTTT. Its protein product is CASSKSPQGAHPTNEKLFF.

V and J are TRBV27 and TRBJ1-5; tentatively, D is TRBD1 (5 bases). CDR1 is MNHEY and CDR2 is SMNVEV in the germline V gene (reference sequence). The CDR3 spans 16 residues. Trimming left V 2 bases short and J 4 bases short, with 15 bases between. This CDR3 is CASSLKGPSRNQPQHF. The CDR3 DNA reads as TGTGCCAGCAGTTTAAAGGGACCCTCGAGAAATCAGCCCCAGCATTTT.

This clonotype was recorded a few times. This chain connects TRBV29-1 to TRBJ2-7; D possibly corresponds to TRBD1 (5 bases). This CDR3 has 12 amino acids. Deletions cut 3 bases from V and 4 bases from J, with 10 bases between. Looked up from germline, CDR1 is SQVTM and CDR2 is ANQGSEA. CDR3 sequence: CSVDLTGYEQYF. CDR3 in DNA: TGCAGCGTTGACCTAACAGGTTACGAGCAGTACTTC.

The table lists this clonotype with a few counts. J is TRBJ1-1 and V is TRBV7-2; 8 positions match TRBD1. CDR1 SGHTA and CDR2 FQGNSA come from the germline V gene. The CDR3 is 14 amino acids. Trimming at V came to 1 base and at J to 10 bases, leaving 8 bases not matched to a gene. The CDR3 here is CASSLDPQTGAAFF. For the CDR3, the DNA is TGTGCCAGCAGCTTAGACCCCCAGACAGGGGCAGCTTTCTTT.

The CDR3 nucleotides read TGTGCCAGCAGCTTAGAAGACTACGAGCAGTTCTTC. This codes for CASSLEDYEQFF. This rearrangement joins TRBV13 to TRBJ2-1, with D perhaps TRBD2 (5 bases). V lost 1 base and J lost 10, with 8 bases in between. CDR3 size: 12 residues. The germline gives CDR1 PRHDT, CDR2 FYEKMQ (reference sequence).

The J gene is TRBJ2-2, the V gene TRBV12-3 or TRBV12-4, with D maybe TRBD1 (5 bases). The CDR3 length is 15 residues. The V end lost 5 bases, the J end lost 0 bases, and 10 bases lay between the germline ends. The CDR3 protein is CASSPKGANTGELFF. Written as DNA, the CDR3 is TGTGCCAGCAGTCCCAAAGGGGCGAACACCGGGGAGCTGTTTTTT.

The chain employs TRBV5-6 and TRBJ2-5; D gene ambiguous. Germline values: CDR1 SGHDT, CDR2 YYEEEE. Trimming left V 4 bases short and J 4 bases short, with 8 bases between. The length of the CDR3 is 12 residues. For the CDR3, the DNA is TGTGCCAGCAGCACTGCTAGAGAGACCCAGTACTTC. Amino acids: CASSTARETQYF.

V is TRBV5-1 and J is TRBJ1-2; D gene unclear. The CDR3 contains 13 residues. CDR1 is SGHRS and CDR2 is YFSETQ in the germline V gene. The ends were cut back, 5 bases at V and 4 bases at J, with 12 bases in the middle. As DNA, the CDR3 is TGCGCCAGCAGTGTCGAGGATCTCTATGGCTACACCTTC. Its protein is CASSVEDLYGYTF.

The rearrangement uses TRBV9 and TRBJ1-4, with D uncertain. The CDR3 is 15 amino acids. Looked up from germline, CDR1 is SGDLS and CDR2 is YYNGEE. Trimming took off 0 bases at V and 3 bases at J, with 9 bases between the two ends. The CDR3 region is CASSVGLRANEKLFF. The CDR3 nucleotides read TGTGCCAGCAGCGTAGGTCTCCGGGCTAATGAAAAACTGTTTTTT.